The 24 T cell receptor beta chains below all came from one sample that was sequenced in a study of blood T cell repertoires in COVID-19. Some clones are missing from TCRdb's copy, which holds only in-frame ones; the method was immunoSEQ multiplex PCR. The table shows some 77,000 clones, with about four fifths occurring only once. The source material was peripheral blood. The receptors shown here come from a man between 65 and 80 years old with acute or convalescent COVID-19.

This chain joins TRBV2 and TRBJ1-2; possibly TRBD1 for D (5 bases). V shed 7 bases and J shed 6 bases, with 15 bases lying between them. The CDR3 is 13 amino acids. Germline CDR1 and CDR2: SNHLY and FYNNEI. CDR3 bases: TGTGCCAGCAATTGGGGCGCGGTGAATGGCTACACCTTC. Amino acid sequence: CASNWGAVNGYTF.

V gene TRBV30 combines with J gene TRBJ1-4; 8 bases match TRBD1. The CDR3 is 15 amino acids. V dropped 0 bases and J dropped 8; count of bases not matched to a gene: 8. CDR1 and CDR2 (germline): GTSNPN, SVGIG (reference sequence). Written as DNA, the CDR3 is TGTGCCTGGAGTGTAGGTGGACAGGGAAAGGAAAAACTGTTTTTT. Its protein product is CAWSVGGQGKEKLFF.

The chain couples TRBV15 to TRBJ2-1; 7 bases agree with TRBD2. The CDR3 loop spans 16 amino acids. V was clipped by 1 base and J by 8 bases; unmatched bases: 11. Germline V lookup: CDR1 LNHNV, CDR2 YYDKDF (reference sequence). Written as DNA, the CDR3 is TGTGCCACCAGCAGAGCAGCGGGATTCGGGGTCGATGAGCAGTTCTTC. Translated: CATSRAAGFGVDEQFF.

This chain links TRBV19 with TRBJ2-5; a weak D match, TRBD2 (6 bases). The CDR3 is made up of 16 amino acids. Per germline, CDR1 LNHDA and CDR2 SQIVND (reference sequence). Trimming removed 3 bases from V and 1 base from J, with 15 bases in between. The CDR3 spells CASSILEGLPQETQYF. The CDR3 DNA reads TGTGCCAGTAGTATTCTGGAGGGGCTCCCCCAAGAGACCCAGTACTTC.

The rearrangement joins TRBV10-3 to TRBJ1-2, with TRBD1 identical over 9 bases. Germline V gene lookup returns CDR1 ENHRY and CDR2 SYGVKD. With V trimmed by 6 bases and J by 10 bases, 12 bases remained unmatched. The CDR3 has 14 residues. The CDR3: CAISKGQGEVNYTF. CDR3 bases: TGTGCCATCAGCAAGGGACAGGGCGAGGTGAACTACACCTTC.

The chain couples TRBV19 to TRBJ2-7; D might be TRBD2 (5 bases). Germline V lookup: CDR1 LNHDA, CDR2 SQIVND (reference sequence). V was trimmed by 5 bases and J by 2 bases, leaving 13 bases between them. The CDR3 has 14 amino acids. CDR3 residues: CASSAGPATYEQYF. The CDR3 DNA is TGTGCCAGTAGTGCGGGCCCAGCCACCTACGAGCAGTACTTC.

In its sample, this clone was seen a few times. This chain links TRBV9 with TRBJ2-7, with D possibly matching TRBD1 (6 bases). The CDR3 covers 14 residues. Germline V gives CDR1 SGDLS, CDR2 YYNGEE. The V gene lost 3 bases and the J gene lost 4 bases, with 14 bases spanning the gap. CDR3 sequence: CASSAGQNGYEQYF. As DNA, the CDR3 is TGTGCCAGCAGCGCCGGACAGAACGGGTACGAGCAGTACTTC.

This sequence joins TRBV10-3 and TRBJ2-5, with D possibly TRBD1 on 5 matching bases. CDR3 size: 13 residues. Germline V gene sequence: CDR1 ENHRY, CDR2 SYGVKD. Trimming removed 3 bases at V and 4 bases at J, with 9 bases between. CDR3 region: CAISDRRGETQYF. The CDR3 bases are TGTGCCATCAGTGATAGAAGGGGAGAGACCCAGTACTTC.

Here the CDR3 reads CASSSRGPTSGRSLGEQYF. The CDR3 nucleotides read TGTGCCAGCAGCTCACGGGGCCCAACTAGCGGGAGGAGTTTGGGGGAGCAGTACTTC. This rearrangement joins TRBV7-2 to TRBJ2-7, with 12 bases fitting TRBD2. CDR1 is SGHTA and CDR2 is FQGNSA in the germline V gene. The V segment lost 4 bases and the J segment 7 bases; nucleotides outside the gene matches: 20. The CDR3 extends over 19 amino acids.

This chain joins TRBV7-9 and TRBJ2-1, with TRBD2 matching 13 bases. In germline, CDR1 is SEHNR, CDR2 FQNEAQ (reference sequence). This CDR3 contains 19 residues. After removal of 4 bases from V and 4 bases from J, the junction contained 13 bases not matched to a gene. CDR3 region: CASSSRQGGGLAGYNEQFF. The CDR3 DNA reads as TGTGCCAGCAGCTCCCGACAGGGTGGGGGACTAGCGGGATACAATGAGCAGTTCTTC.

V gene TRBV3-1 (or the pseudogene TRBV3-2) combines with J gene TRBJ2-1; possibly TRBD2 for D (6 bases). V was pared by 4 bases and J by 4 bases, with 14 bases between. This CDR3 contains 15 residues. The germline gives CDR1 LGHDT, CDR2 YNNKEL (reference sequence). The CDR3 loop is CASSRGRDEYNEQFF. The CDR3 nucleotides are TGTGCCAGCAGCCGTGGGCGGGACGAATACAATGAGCAGTTCTTC.

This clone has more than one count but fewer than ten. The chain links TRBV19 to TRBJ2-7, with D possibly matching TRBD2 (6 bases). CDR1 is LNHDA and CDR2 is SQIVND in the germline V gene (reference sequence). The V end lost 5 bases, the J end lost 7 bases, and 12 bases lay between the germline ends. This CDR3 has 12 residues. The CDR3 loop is CASSARRGEQYF. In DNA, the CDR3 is TGTGCCAGTAGTGCACGCCGGGGGGAGCAGTACTTC.

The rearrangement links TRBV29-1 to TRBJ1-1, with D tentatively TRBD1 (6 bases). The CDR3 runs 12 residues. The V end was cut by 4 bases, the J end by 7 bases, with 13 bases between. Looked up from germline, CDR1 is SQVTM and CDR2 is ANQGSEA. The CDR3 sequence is CSVARGQREAFF. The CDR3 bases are TGCAGCGTTGCCAGAGGACAGCGTGAAGCTTTCTTT.

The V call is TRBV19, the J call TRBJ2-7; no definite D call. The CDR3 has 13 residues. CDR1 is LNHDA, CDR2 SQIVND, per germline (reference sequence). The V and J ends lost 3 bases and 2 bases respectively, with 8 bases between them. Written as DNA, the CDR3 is TGTGCCAGTAGTATGTTGGGCCCCTACGAGCAGTACTTC. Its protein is CASSMLGPYEQYF.

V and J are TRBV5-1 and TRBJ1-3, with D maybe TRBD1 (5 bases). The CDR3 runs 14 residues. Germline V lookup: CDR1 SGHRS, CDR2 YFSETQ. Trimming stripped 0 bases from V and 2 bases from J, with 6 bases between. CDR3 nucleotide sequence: TGCGCCAGCAGCTTGGGGGGCACTGGAAACACCATATATTTT. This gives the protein CASSLGGTGNTIYF.

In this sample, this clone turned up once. CDR3 sequence (DNA): TGTGCCACCAGCAGAGATCCTGCGACCGGGGAGCTGTTTTTT. Protein product: CATSRDPATGELFF. The chain carries TRBV15 and TRBJ2-2, with unresolved D. V lost 0 bases to trimming and J lost 5 bases, with 7 bases between them. Germline V lookup: CDR1 LNHNV, CDR2 YYDKDF (reference sequence). The CDR3 runs to 14 residues.

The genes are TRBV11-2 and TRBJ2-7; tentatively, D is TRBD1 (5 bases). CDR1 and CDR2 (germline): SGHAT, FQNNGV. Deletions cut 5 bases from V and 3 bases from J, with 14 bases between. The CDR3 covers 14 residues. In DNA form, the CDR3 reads TGTGCCAGCAGCCTGTTAACCCAGGGCTACGAGCAGTACTTC. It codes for CASSLLTQGYEQYF. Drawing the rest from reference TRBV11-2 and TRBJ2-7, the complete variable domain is EAGVAQSPRYKIIEKRQSVAFWCNPISGHATLYWYQQILGQGPKLLIQFQNNGVVDDSQLPKDRFSAERLKGVDSTLKIQPAKLEDSAVYLCASSLLTQGYEQYFGPGTRLTVT.

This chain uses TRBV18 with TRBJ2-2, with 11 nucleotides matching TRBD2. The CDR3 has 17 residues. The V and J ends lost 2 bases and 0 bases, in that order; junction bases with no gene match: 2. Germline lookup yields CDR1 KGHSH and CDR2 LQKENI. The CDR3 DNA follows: TGTGCCAGCTCACCAGCTAGCGGGAGGACGAACACCGGGGAGCTGTTTTTT. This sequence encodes CASSPASGRTNTGELFF.

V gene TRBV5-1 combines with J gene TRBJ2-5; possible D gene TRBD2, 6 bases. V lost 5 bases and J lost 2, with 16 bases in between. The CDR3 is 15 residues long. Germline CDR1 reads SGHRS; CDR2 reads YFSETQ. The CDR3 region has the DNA TGCGCCAGCAGGCGGGGTAGCGGAACTCAAGAGACCCAGTACTTC. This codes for CASRRGSGTQETQYF.

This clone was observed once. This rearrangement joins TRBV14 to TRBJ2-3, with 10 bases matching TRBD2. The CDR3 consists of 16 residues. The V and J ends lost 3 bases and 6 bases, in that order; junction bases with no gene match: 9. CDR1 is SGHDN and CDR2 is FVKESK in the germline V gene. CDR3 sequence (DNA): TGTGCCAGCAGCCACCTATCTAGCGGGAGTCTGGATACGCAGTATTTT. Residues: CASSHLSSGSLDTQYF.

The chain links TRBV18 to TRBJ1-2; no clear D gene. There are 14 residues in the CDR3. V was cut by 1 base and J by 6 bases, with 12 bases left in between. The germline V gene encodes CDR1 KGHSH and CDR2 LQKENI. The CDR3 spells CASSPLQSSDGYTF. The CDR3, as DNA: TGTGCCAGCTCACCACTACAGAGCTCCGATGGCTACACCTTC.

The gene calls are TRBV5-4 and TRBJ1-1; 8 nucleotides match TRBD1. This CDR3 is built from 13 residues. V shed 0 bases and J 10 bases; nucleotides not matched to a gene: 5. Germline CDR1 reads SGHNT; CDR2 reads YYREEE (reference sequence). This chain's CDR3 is CASSLDSGQGAFF. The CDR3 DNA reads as TGTGCCAGCAGCTTGGATTCTGGACAGGGAGCTTTCTTT. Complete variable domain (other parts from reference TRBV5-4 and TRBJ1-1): ETGVTQSPTHLIKTRGQQVTLRCSSQSGHNTVSWYQQALGQGPQFIFQYYREEENGRGNFPPRFSGLQFPNYSSELNVNALELDDSALYLCASSLDSGQGAFFGQGTRLTVV.

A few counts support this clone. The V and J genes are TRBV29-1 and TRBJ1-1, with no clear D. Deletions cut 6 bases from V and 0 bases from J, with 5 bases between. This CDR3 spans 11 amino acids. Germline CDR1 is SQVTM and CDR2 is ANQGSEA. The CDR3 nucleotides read TGCAGCGTCCGTCTGAACACTGAAGCTTTCTTT. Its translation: CSVRLNTEAFF.

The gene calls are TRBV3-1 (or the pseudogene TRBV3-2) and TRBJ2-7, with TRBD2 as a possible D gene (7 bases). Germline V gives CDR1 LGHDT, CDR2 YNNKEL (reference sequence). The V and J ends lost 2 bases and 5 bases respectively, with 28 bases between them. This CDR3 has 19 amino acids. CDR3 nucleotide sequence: TGTGCCAGCAGCCAACCTTGCGGGGGCCTTCGCGGGATGTCCGACGAGCAGTACTTC. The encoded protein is CASSQPCGGLRGMSDEQYF.